The entry below describes one TCR beta chain. This clonotype was seen a handful of times. Its target antigen remains unknown. No much larger clonotype is one base removed from it; base qualities were not supplied. To test the sensitivity and accuracy of the pipeline, known numbers of KT2, a T cell clone whose TCR had already been sequenced, were spiked into unfractionated PBMC. A range of KT2-to-PBMC ratios was set up by mixing KT2 cells into a fixed number of PBMC. After removal of 6 bases from V and 15 bases from J, the junction retains 11 bases not matched to a gene. The CDR3 has 12 amino acids, counting the end cysteine and phenylalanine. Solely the CDR3 DNA is kept, with 36 bases framed from the first base. This record belongs to a study of quantifying T cell responses using KT2 cells (dated by TCRdb to the late 2010s). Concerning the study at large: RNA was DNase-treated and reverse transcribed with TCR alpha and beta constant-region primers, mostly using SuperScript III. The efficiency of the T4 ligation step under optimum conditions was estimated to be above 8%. To avoid over-amplification, PCR2 was carried out as a SYBR Green qPCR and halted once a predetermined fluorescence threshold was reached.

To prepare the library, UMI-ligation and nested PCR was applied. Using T4 RNA ligase 1, a single-stranded oligonucleotide bearing the Illumina SP2 sequence plus a UMI was ligated onto the 3' end of the cDNA. PCR1 consisted of around 4 cycles (98 degrees C 15 s, 69 degrees C 30 s, 72 degrees C 40 s), and for the beta primer an equimolar mix of RC1.1 and RC1.2 was used to cover TRBC1 and TRBC2. Starting at PCR2, TCR alpha and beta chains were handled separately, and sample indices and Illumina adaptors were added. Placed after an 8-base spacer, the UMI was made up of 12 random nucleotides arranged as two hexamers with a spacer between them. Libraries were sequenced on an Illumina MiSeq with v2 2x251 paired-end chemistry, typically about a dozen samples per run. To increase diversity, roughly 5-7% PhiX DNA was added to each sequencing library. The source study handled its data this way. The raw reads were converted into FASTQ with bcl2fastq and then demultiplexed by dual indices with Demultiplexor. V and J genes were assigned by Decombinator through tag matching, with a single base-pair mismatch being allowed. Collapsinator used UMIs to correct both sequencing errors and frequency errors arising from PCR heterogeneity. CDR3Translator converted Decombinator identifiers to nucleotide sequence, translated to amino acids, and extracted CDR3 using C- and N-terminal motifs. Each distinct KT2 TCR was counted as a cluster of KT2 sequences sharing one unique molecular identifier. TCRdb passed the public sequencing reads through fastp at Q25 and MiXCR, retaining productive beta sequences. Every entry covers one CDR3 protein and lists the most common genes and DNA from its rows. Clone size and V and J calls follow TCRdb, not the original study. The sample table contains 50,000 to 70,000 distinct CDR3 sequences; only one count was recorded for over 9% of them. The ten largest account for 9.4% of the sample.

General conclusions and limits of the study: Over several orders of magnitude, the number of KT2 alpha and beta sequences rose linearly with the number of KT2 cells put in. Detection of KT2 sequences showed saturation at very high KT2 spike-in numbers. No side-by-side comparison of the pipeline with other TCR sequencing techniques was included in the study. Even at the lowest spike-in tested, roughly one KT2 cell per 100,000 PBMC, KT2 sequences were still detected.

Material: PBMCs spiked with cells of the T cell clone KT2. The chain is made from TRBV12-3 or TRBV12-4 and TRBJ1-5; TRBD1 lines up with 7 middle nucleotides. This TCR was sampled from a human donor. The CDR3 corresponds to CASSGSWDRRHF. The DNA reads as follows: TGTGCCAGCAGCGGTTCGTGGGACAGAAGGCATTTT.